Listed below are T cell receptor beta chains from one sample, sequenced in a study of blood T cell repertoires in COVID-19. Sequencing was performed with immunoSEQ multiplex PCR; in TCRdb, only in-frame clones are kept and a portion is missing. Counted here are roughly 160,000 clones, around 87% occurring once; the ten biggest clones make up around 2.5%. The specimen was peripheral blood. Receptors were obtained from an elderly woman with COVID-19, enrolled during active disease. Both conserved end residues are part of each CDR3. The D gene is left open where the match is weak. Clone size appears in some rows only: once, few, many, or a class for an expanded clone.

TRBJ2-1	TRBV7-2	17	TRBD2	-	CASSSRTGTRDYNEQFF	TGTGCCAGCAGCTCGAGAACCGGGACTAGGGACTACAATGAGCAGTTCTTC
TRBJ1-4	TRBV3-1/TRBV3-2	14	-	-	CASSQPGSGEKLFF	TGTGCCAGCAGCCAGCCAGGATCAGGTGAAAAACTGTTTTTT
TRBJ1-2	TRBV18	15	TRBD1	-	CASSPPGTGAGGYTF	TGTGCCAGCTCACCCCCCGGGACAGGGGCCGGTGGCTACACCTTC
TRBJ2-1	TRBV29-1	13	-	-	CSVGGDTYNEQFF	TGCAGCGTTGGAGGGGACACCTACAATGAGCAGTTCTTC
TRBJ1-1	TRBV5-1	14	-	once	CASSLWGGSTEAFF	TGCGCCAGCAGCTTGTGGGGGGGTTCCACTGAAGCTTTCTTT
TRBJ2-1	TRBV18	15	TRBD1	-	CASSPGQGTLNEQFF	TGTGCCAGCTCACCTGGACAGGGGACGCTCAATGAGCAGTTCTTC
TRBJ1-1	TRBV6-4	20	TRBD1	-	CASSEREGARSIGWNTEAFF	TGTGCCAGCAGTGAAAGAGAGGGGGCGCGATCGATTGGTTGGAACACTGAAGCTTTCTTT
TRBJ1-2	TRBV20-1	10	-	-	CSAGREGSTF	TGCAGTGCTGGCAGGGAGGGGAGCACCTTC
TRBJ1-4	TRBV28	14	-	-	CASSTGGVGEKLFF	TGTGCCAGCAGTACGGGGGGAGTTGGTGAAAAACTGTTTTTT
TRBJ1-5	TRBV10-3	14	TRBD1	-	CASQGRKGNQPQHF	TGTGCCTCACAGGGGAGAAAAGGCAATCAGCCCCAGCATTTT
TRBJ2-7	TRBV12-3/TRBV12-4	13	-	-	CASRGATGAAQYF	TGTGCCAGCAGAGGAGCGACAGGTGCTGCGCAGTACTTC
TRBJ1-2	TRBV7-2	14	-	-	CASSSLQGSAGYTF	TGTGCCAGCAGCTCGTTACAGGGTTCGGCTGGCTACACCTTC
TRBJ2-7	TRBV14	14	TRBD2	-	CASSTTSASYEQYF	TGTGCCAGCAGCACGACTAGCGCCAGCTACGAGCAGTACTTC
TRBJ2-1	TRBV6-2/TRBV6-3	14	TRBD1	-	CASSTGTGGNEQFF	TGTGCCAGCAGTACCGGGACAGGGGGCAATGAGCAGTTCTTC
TRBJ2-7	TRBV5-6	13	-	-	CASSLGGPYEQYF	TGTGCCAGCAGCTTGGGGGGGCCCTACGAGCAGTACTTC
TRBJ2-3	TRBV5-6	16	TRBD2	-	CASSRLAGGDLDTQYF	TGTGCCAGCAGCCGACTAGCGGGAGGTGATCTAGATACGCAGTATTTT
TRBJ2-1	TRBV3-1/TRBV3-2	12	-	-	CASSQFLREQFF	TGTGCCAGCAGCCAATTCCTCCGTGAGCAGTTCTTC
TRBJ2-5	TRBV20-1	10	-	once	CSAARETQYF	TGCAGTGCGGCCAGGGAGACCCAGTACTTC
TRBJ2-3	TRBV4-2	14	-	-	CASSQAGATDTQYF	TGTGCCAGCAGCCAAGCGGGAGCGACAGATACGCAGTATTTT
TRBJ2-1	TRBV12-3/TRBV12-4	12	TRBD2	once	CASERGRNEQFF	TGTGCCAGCGAGCGGGGGAGGAATGAGCAGTTCTTC
TRBJ2-1	TRBV29-1	18	TRBD2	-	CSVEGLADTLLPYNEQFF	TGCAGCGTTGAGGGACTAGCGGATACCTTACTTCCCTACAATGAGCAGTTCTTC
TRBJ1-3	TRBV27	14	TRBD1	-	CASSPRTGMNTIYF	TGTGCCAGCAGTCCGAGGACAGGAATGAACACCATATATTTT
TRBJ1-1	TRBV5-6	14	-	-	CASSLGGMNTEAFF	TGTGCCAGCAGCTTGGGCGGGATGAACACTGAAGCTTTCTTT
TRBJ2-7	TRBV15	15	-	-	CATSRDRPGFGEQYF	TGTGCCACCAGCAGAGATAGACCCGGGTTCGGCGAGCAGTACTTC
TRBJ2-1	TRBV14	15	-	-	CASTPLGGSYNEQFF	TGTGCCAGCACCCCTCTCGGGGGCTCCTACAATGAGCAGTTCTTC
TRBJ2-1	TRBV11-2	12	-	-	CASSLGSYEQFF	TGTGCCAGCAGCTTAGGCAGTTATGAGCAGTTCTTC
TRBJ1-2	TRBV19	13	-	-	CASSPGTSYGYTF	TGTGCCAGTAGTCCCGGGACAAGCTATGGCTACACCTTC
TRBJ2-1	TRBV9	15	-	-	CASTWAGNRVSEQFF	TGTGCCAGCACCTGGGCGGGAAATCGGGTTTCTGAGCAGTTCTTC
TRBJ1-1	TRBV6-2/TRBV6-3	15	TRBD1	-	CASSFRQGARTEAFF	TGTGCCAGCAGTTTCCGGCAGGGGGCGCGGACTGAAGCTTTCTTT
TRBJ2-5	TRBV28	13	TRBD2	once	CASRGGYQETQYF	TGTGCCAGCAGGGGAGGGTACCAAGAGACCCAGTACTTC
TRBJ1-2	TRBV27	15	TRBD1	-	CASSLSGTGPLGYTF	TGTGCCAGCAGTTTATCGGGGACAGGGCCCTTGGGCTACACCTTC
TRBJ1-2	TRBV18	17	-	-	CASSPPAKDSSWDGYTF	TGTGCCAGCTCACCACCGGCGAAGGACAGCTCATGGGATGGCTACACCTTC
TRBJ1-5	TRBV15	15	TRBD1	-	CATSGRGQGNQPQHF	TGTGCCACCAGCGGACGGGGACAGGGAAATCAGCCCCAGCATTTT
TRBJ2-7	TRBV11-1	14	-	-	CASSQLDITYEQYF	TGTGCCAGCAGCCAATTAGATATAACCTACGAGCAGTACTTC